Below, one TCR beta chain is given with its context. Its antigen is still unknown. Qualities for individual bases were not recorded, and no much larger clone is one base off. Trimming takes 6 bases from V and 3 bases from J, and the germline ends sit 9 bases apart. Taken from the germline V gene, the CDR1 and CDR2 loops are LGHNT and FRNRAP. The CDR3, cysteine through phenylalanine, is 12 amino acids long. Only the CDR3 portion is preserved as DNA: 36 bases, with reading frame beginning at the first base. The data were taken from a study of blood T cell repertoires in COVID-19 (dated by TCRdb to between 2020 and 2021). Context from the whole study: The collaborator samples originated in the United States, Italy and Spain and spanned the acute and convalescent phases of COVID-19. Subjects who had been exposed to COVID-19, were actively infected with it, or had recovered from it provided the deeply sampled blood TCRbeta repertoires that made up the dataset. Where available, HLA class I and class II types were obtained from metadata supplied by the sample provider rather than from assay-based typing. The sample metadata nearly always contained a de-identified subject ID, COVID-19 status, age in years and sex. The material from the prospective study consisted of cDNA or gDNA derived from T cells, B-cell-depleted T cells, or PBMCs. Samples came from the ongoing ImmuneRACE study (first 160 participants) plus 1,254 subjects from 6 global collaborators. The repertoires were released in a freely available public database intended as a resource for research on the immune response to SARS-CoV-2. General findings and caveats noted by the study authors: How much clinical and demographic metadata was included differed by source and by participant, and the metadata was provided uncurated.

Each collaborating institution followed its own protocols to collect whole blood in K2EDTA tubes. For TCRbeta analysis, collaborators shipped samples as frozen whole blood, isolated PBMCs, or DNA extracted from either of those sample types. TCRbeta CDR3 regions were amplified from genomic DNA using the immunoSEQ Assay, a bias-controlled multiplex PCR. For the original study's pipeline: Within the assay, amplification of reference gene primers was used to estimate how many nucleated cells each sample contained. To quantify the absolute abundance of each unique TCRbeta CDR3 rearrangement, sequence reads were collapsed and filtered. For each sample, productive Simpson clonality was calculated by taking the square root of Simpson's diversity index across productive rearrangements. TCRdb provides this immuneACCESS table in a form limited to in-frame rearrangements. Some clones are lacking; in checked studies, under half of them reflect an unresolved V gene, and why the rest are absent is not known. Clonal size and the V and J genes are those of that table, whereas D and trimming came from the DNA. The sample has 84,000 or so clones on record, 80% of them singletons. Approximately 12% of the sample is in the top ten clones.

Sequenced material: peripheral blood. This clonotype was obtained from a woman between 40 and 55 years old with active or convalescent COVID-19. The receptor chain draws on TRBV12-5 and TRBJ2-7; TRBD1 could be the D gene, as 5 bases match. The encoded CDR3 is CASGPTVYEQYF. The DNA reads TGTGCTAGTGGCCCGACAGTCTACGAGCAGTACTTC. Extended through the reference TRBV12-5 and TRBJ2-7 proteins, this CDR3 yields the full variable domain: DARVTQTPRHKVTEMGQEVTMRCQPILGHNTVFWYRQTMMQGLELLAYFRNRAPLDDSGMPKDRFSAEMPDATLATLKIQPSEPRDSAVYFCASGPTVYEQYFGPGTRLTVT.